This T cell receptor beta chain is drawn from a study of T cell changes during pregnancy in multiple sclerosis. The method was immunoSEQ multiplex PCR; TCRdb's version includes in-frame clones alone and lacks a portion of them. Of about 130,000 clones listed, 90% to 98% were seen once; the top ten hold around 0.46%. Germline V gives CDR1 SGHAT, CDR2 FQNNGV. The J segment lost 9 bases and the V segment lost 5 bases, leaving 13 bases of the junction unmatched. The CDR3 spans 15 residues. This sequence was found in a female donor with multiple sclerosis, enrolled in a pregnancy study. Sample: peripheral blood, taken after pregnancy. V usage is TRBV11-2 and J usage is TRBJ2-1; 7 bases map to TRBD2. CDR3: CASSPGVAGVSEQFF. CDR3 DNA: TGTGCCAGCAGCCCGGGGGTTGCGGGAGTTAGTGAGCAGTTCTTC.